These 28 T cell receptor beta chains were sequenced from one sample in a study of early T cells in non-severe SARS-CoV-2 infection. TCRdb itself ran the 5' RACE reads through MiXCR, one entry per CDR3 protein. The sample holds 20,000 to 30,000 distinct CDR3 sequences, about 4.6% seen once. The source material was whole blood. All receptors derive from an adult who was a healthcare worker with PCR-confirmed SARS-CoV-2 infection or an uninfected control (not recorded which).

This clonotype has a count of ten or more. This rearrangement joins TRBV14 to TRBJ2-2; TRBD1 might be the D (5 bases). Germline CDR1 is SGHDN and CDR2 is FVKESK. The CDR3 is 14 residues long. V was clipped by 4 bases and J by 5 bases, with 11 bases between them. The DNA of the CDR3 is TGTGCCAGCAGCCCTAGATCAGGGACCGGGGAGCTGTTTTTT. Its translation is CASSPRSGTGELFF.

This clonotype was seen many times. V gene TRBV29-1 combines with J gene TRBJ1-2; 7 positions match TRBD1. The CDR3 has 12 residues. Trimming took 2 bases from V and 3 from J; bases not matched to a gene: 0. Germline V gene sequence: CDR1 SQVTM, CDR2 ANQGSEA. The CDR3 loop reads CSVETGDYGYTF. DNA of the CDR3: TGCAGCGTTGAAACAGGGGACTATGGCTACACCTTC.

This clonotype was seen repeatedly, ten times or more. The J gene is TRBJ1-1, the V gene TRBV5-1, with TRBD1 identical over 11 bases. With 4 bases clipped from V and 0 bases from J, the junction kept 14 bases outside the gene matches. Per germline, CDR1 SGHRS and CDR2 YFSETQ. The CDR3 runs 19 residues. The CDR3 loop reads CASSPNPPGTGGMNTEAFF. The CDR3 nucleotides are TGCGCCAGCAGCCCCAATCCCCCCGGGACAGGGGGGATGAACACTGAAGCTTTCTTT.

This clonotype occurred a few times. The chain combines TRBV5-1 with TRBJ2-3; D gene uncertain. CDR3 length: 15 residues. The germline V gene encodes CDR1 SGHRS and CDR2 YFSETQ. The germline V and J ends were trimmed by 0 bases and 0 bases, with 8 bases remaining between them. This CDR3 reads CASSLALRSTDTQYF. DNA for the CDR3: TGCGCCAGCAGCTTGGCCCTGAGAAGCACAGATACGCAGTATTTT.

This clonotype was found a few times. The chain couples TRBV7-9 to TRBJ2-5; D is perhaps TRBD1 (6 bases). Trimming pared 1 base from V and 2 bases from J, leaving 11 bases between. Germline-derived CDR1 and CDR2 are SEHNR and FQNEAQ (reference sequence). CDR3 length: 15 amino acids. The CDR3 is CASSLDTGSQETQYF. The CDR3 DNA reads TGTGCCAGCAGCTTAGATACAGGGAGTCAAGAGACCCAGTACTTC.

This clonotype was seen repeatedly, ten times or more. The V call is TRBV9, the J call TRBJ2-7; 7 nucleotides line up with TRBD1. Trimming at V came to 0 bases and at J to 2 bases, leaving 2 bases not matched to a gene. The germline V gene has CDR1 SGDLS and CDR2 YYNGEE. This CDR3 spans 14 amino acids. CDR3 loop: CASSVEGTAYEQYF. The CDR3 DNA follows: TGTGCCAGCAGCGTAGAGGGGACAGCCTACGAGCAGTACTTC.

This clonotype was detected ten times or more. In nucleotides, the CDR3 is TGCGCCAGCAGCCAAGATTGGAGGACAGAACTTGAAGCTTTCTTT. Translated, it gives CASSQDWRTELEAFF. This chain links TRBV4-3 with TRBJ1-1; maybe TRBD1 (6 bases). Trimming removed 0 bases from V and 7 bases from J, with 15 bases in between. CDR1 is LGHNA and CDR2 is YSLEER in the germline V gene. The CDR3 loop spans 15 amino acids.

The table lists this clonotype with many counts. One junction end disagrees with the germline gene, perhaps due to a read error. This chain uses TRBV6-2 or TRBV6-3 with TRBJ2-7; possibly TRBD2 for D (6 bases). This CDR3 is 12 amino acids long. Germline-derived CDR1 and CDR2 are MNHEY and SVGEGT. The CDR3 region is CASSYPGQGGNF. CDR3 in DNA: TGTGCCAGCAGTTACCCTGGGCAGGGAGGAAACTTC.

This clonotype was detected ten times or more. The chain couples TRBV20-1 to TRBJ1-4, with 12 bases lining up with TRBD1. Germline values: CDR1 DFQATT, CDR2 SNEGSKA (reference sequence). Germline trimming cut 2 bases from V and 7 bases from J; bases unmatched to any gene: 5. The CDR3 runs 15 residues. Here the CDR3 reads CSARSGTGGSEKLFF. CDR3 in DNA: TGCAGTGCTAGATCTGGGACAGGGGGCAGTGAAAAACTGTTTTTT.

The table lists this clonotype with many counts. The V and J genes are TRBV4-2 and TRBJ2-2, with TRBD2 identical over 7 bases. This CDR3 region has 18 residues. Trimming at V came to 1 base and at J to 0 bases, leaving 8 bases not matched to a gene. Germline V gene lookup returns CDR1 LGHNA and CDR2 YNFKEQ. The chain's CDR3 is CASSQAASGGANTGELFF. The CDR3 bases are TGTGCCAGCAGCCAAGCCGCTAGCGGAGGCGCGAACACCGGGGAGCTGTTTTTT.

This clonotype was seen at least ten times. V is TRBV5-1 and J is TRBJ2-6, with D maybe TRBD2 (6 bases). V was shortened by 3 bases and J by 2 bases, with 12 bases between the two germline ends. In germline, CDR1 is SGHRS, CDR2 YFSETQ. The length of the CDR3 is 16 residues. CDR3 residues: CASSSFGGTGANVLTF. CDR3 sequence (DNA): TGCGCCAGCAGCTCGTTCGGGGGAACTGGGGCCAACGTCCTGACTTTC.

In this sample, this clonotype turned up many times. The rearrangement joins TRBV5-1 to TRBJ2-3; maybe TRBD1 (5 bases). Trimming took off 3 bases at V and 1 base at J, with 9 bases between the two ends. The CDR3 contains 14 residues. Germline V gene data show CDR1 as SGHRS and CDR2 as YFSETQ. In DNA form, the CDR3 reads TGCGCCAGCAGCTCGGACACCGGCACAGATACGCAGTATTTT. Translated, it gives CASSSDTGTDTQYF.

This clonotype appeared a few times. The V call is TRBV7-9, the J call TRBJ2-5; possibly TRBD2 for D (7 bases). Germline CDR1 and CDR2: SEHNR and FQNEAQ (reference sequence). CDR3 length: 16 residues. The V gene lost 5 bases and the J gene lost 4 bases, with 20 bases spanning the gap. CDR3 region: CASSHAAGGLRETQYF. The DNA for the CDR3 is TGTGCCAGCAGCCACGCCGCCGGGGGGCTAAGAGAGACCCAGTACTTC.

This clonotype was counted ten times or more. V is TRBV12-3 or TRBV12-4 and J is TRBJ2-1; 8 nucleotides line up with TRBD2. There are 15 residues in the CDR3. V shed 5 bases, J shed 0 bases, and the junction held 3 bases outside the gene matches. The CDR3 spells CASSVSGDSYNEQFF. For the CDR3, the DNA is TGTGCCAGCAGTGTTAGCGGGGACTCCTACAATGAGCAGTTCTTC.

This clonotype was observed many times. V gene TRBV20-1 combines with J gene TRBJ2-1, with D perhaps assigned TRBD1 or TRBD2 (5 bases each). The V and J ends lost 4 bases and 0 bases respectively, with 13 bases between them. Germline V gene lookup returns CDR1 DFQATT and CDR2 SNEGSKA (reference sequence). This CDR3 contains 15 residues. CDR3 nucleotide sequence: TGCAGTGCTAAGCGAGGGGCGGACTCCTACAATGAGCAGTTCTTC. Translated: CSAKRGADSYNEQFF.

This clonotype came up many times. Written as DNA, the CDR3 is TGTGCCAGTCCGTCGAACACTGAAGCTTTCTTT. It encodes CASPSNTEAFF. V and J are TRBV12-3 or TRBV12-4 and TRBJ1-1; D uncertain. The length of the CDR3 is 11 residues. Trimming left V 9 bases short and J 1 base short, with 6 bases between.

This clonotype has at least ten counts. This chain links TRBV4-1 with TRBJ2-5; D is possibly TRBD2 (6 bases). This CDR3 spans 16 amino acids. The V and J ends lost 0 bases and 5 bases respectively, with 16 bases between them. Germline V gene sequence: CDR1 MGHRA, CDR2 YSYEKL. CDR3: CASSQEEGIIWETQYF. The CDR3 nucleotides are TGCGCCAGCAGCCAAGAGGAGGGGATCATTTGGGAGACCCAGTACTTC.

There are many counts of this clonotype. The rearrangement links TRBV19 to TRBJ2-6; D uncertain. This CDR3 comprises 14 residues. Between the trimmed V and J ends, which lost 5 bases and 0 bases, there was a span of 5 bases. Per germline, CDR1 LNHDA and CDR2 SQIVND (reference sequence). In DNA, the CDR3 is TGTGCCAGTAGTTACAACTCTGGGGCCAACGTCCTGACTTTC. Its protein product is CASSYNSGANVLTF.

There are a few counts of this clonotype. This chain links TRBV19 with TRBJ2-6; D possibly matches TRBD1 or TRBD2 (6 bases each). The CDR3 has 16 amino acids. The germline V gene has CDR1 LNHDA and CDR2 SQIVND (reference sequence). Trimming shortened V by 7 bases and J by 0 bases, and 13 bases separated the two germline ends. Here the CDR3 DNA reads TGTGCCAGTACCACCCGGGGGCTCTCTGGGGCCAACGTCCTGACTTTC. It encodes CASTTRGLSGANVLTF. Combining the CDR3 with reference TRBV19 and TRBJ2-6 gives the whole variable domain DGGITQSPKYLFRKEGQNVTLSCEQNLNHDAMYWYRQDPGQGLRLIYYSQIVNDFQKGDIAEGYSVSREKKESFPLTVTSAQKNPTAFYLCASTTRGLSGANVLTFGAGSRLTVL.

This clonotype has a handful of counts. The rearrangement uses TRBV7-3 and TRBJ2-3, with D unresolved. Trimming left V 3 bases short and J 6 bases short, with 10 bases between. This CDR3 region has 13 residues. Germline CDR1 is SGHTA and CDR2 is FQGTGA. DNA for the CDR3: TGTGCCAGCAGCTTCCGGAAGGGCGATACGCAGTATTTT. It encodes CASSFRKGDTQYF.

This clonotype was seen many times. The chain has TRBV13 and TRBJ1-2; D unresolved. CDR3 length: 14 amino acids. Germline V CDR1 and CDR2: PRHDT, FYEKMQ (reference sequence). The germline V and J ends were trimmed by 2 bases and 4 bases, with 11 bases remaining between them. The CDR3 DNA is TGTGCCAGCAGCTTAAACTCCCTGACCTATGGCTACACCTTC. Its translation is CASSLNSLTYGYTF.

This clonotype has a count of ten or more. The J gene is TRBJ2-7, the V gene TRBV24-1; the D gene is possibly TRBD1 (5 bases). The CDR3 sequence is 13 residues long. The germline gives CDR1 KGHDR, CDR2 SFDVKD. Deletions cut 5 bases from V and 0 bases from J, with 7 bases between. The CDR3: CATSAGNSYEQYF. The CDR3 bases are TGTGCCACCAGTGCAGGGAACTCCTACGAGCAGTACTTC.

This clonotype was seen many times. This chain joins TRBV20-1 and TRBJ2-1, with unresolved D. The CDR3 has 14 residues. Germline V CDR1 and CDR2: DFQATT, SNEGSKA (reference sequence). V lost 5 bases to trimming and J lost 0 bases, with 11 bases between them. The CDR3 here is CSASTPSSYNEQFF. The CDR3 DNA reads as TGCAGTGCTTCGACACCGAGCTCCTACAATGAGCAGTTCTTC.

This clonotype showed up many times. The chain has TRBV29-1 and TRBJ1-1; D possibly corresponds to TRBD1 (6 bases). CDR3 length: 15 residues. Germline V gene data show CDR1 as SQVTM and CDR2 as ANQGSEA. V lost 7 bases and J 1 base, leaving 19 bases between the germline ends. The CDR3 DNA reads TGCAGCGGGGCAAGGGGGACGGGGAAGAACACTGAAGCTTTCTTT. It yields the protein CSGARGTGKNTEAFF. The full variable domain, rest sourced from reference TRBV29-1 and TRBJ1-1, is SAVISQKPSRDICQRGTSLTIQCQVDSQVTMMFWYRQQPGQSLTLIATANQGSEATYESGFVIDKFPISRPNLTFSTLTVSNMSPEDSSIYLCSGARGTGKNTEAFFGQGTRLTVV.

At least ten counts were recorded for this clonotype. This chain uses TRBV7-6 with TRBJ2-1; unclear D gene. Germline V gives CDR1 SGHVS, CDR2 FNYEAQ. V lost 4 bases and J 1 base, leaving 5 bases between the germline ends. This CDR3 has 13 residues. Written as DNA, the CDR3 is TGTGCCAGCAGCTCCCCTTCCTACAATGAGCAGTTCTTC. Translated, it gives CASSSPSYNEQFF.

The chain combines TRBV9 with TRBJ2-4; 9 positions match TRBD2. With 4 bases clipped from V and 2 bases from J, the junction kept 16 bases outside the gene matches. The germline CDR1 and CDR2 sequences are SGDLS and YYNGEE. This CDR3 region has 19 residues. The chain's CDR3 is CASSPSGLAGLLSKNIQYF. CDR3 nucleotide sequence: TGTGCCAGCAGCCCTTCCGGGCTAGCGGGACTCCTTTCCAAAAACATTCAGTACTTC. The full variable domain, its missing parts supplied by reference TRBV9 and TRBJ2-4, is DSGVTQTPKHLITATGQRVTLRCSPRSGDLSVYWYQQSLDQGLQFLIQYYNGEERAKGNILERFSAQQFPDLHSELNLSSLELGDSALYFCASSPSGLAGLLSKNIQYFGAGTRLSVL.

This clonotype was observed a handful of times. In DNA form, the CDR3 reads TGTGCAAGTCGCTTGGGCGGGACAGGGAGGTACGAGCAGTACTTC. The encoded protein is CASRLGGTGRYEQYF. The chain is built from TRBV12-2 and TRBJ2-7; the D segment call TRBD1 is taken from the table without a DNA check. TRBV12-2 is marked as a pseudogene. CDR3 length equals 15 residues.

This clonotype was detected ten times or more. The rearrangement joins TRBV3-1 to TRBJ1-6, with unresolved D. This CDR3 is built from 15 residues. Trimming shortened V by 8 bases and J by 0 bases, and 11 bases separated the two germline ends. The germline CDR1 and CDR2 sequences are LGHDT and YNNKEL (reference sequence). In DNA form, the CDR3 reads TGTGCCAGCGCTCGAGAGGGCTCCTATAATTCACCCCTCCACTTT. As protein: CASAREGSYNSPLHF. Using reference TRBV3-1 and TRBJ1-6 for the parts outside the CDR3, the full variable domain is DTAVSQTPKYLVTQMGNDKSIKCEQNLGHDTMYWYKQDSKKFLKIMFSYNNKELIINETVPNRFSPKSPDKAHLNLHINSLELGDSAVYFCASAREGSYNSPLHFGNGTRLTVT.